These 9 T cell receptor delta chains share one sample of origin, sequenced in a study of γδ T cells in repeated Plasmodium falciparum infection. Bulk repertoires came from Vgamma9/Vdelta2+ or Vdelta2-negative gammadelta T cells flow-sorted from PBMC. With CATT, TCRdb re-called clones from the multiplex PCR reads. This sample has 75,000 to 95,000 delta-chain clones, with approximately 0.92% found just once. Sequencing was done on a sample of gamma-delta T cells from blood. These receptors were obtained from a pool of human donors (malaria-infected and uninfected, not separated).

With regard to this clone: This DNA's translation differs at residue 13 from TCRdb's protein, which comes from a much larger clone; a read error is likely, and the protein shown is translated from the DNA. The V gene is given as TRDV2, and no J gene call is available; the table names TRDD3, a call not compared with the DNA. This CDR3 has 15 amino acids. CDR1 GEAIGNYY and CDR2 EKD come from the germline V gene. The CDR3 nucleotides read TGTGCCTGTGACACCGTGGGGGATAGGGGCGATAAATTCATCTTT. Translated: CACDTVGDRGDKFIF.

Ten or more counts support this clone. The protein that TCRdb holds for this DNA derives from a much larger clone and differs from the translated DNA at residue 4, which likely indicates a read error; the protein shown here is translated from the DNA. The chain links TRDV2 to TRDJ1; 7 bases agree with TRDD3. The J gene was missing in TCRdb and was found by matching the end of the DNA to germline. CDR3 length: 14 amino acids. Germline assignment: CDR1 GEAIGNYY and CDR2 EKD. J lost 3 bases, V lost 5 bases, and 8 bases had no gene match. CDR3 protein: CACGHGGLSDKLIF. CDR3 nucleotide sequence: TGTGCCTGTGGCCATGGGGGACTCTCCGATAAACTCATCTTT.

This clone has just a few counts. TCRdb records a much larger clone's protein for this DNA, with a difference at residue 3 that likely arises from a read error; the protein given is the translation of the DNA. J is TRDJ1 and V is TRDV1; 12 bases are shared with TRDD3. This CDR3 contains 16 residues. CDR1 and CDR2 (germline): TSWWSYY, QGS. The CDR3 region is CARGNNWGIHVDKLIF. The CDR3 nucleotides read TGTGCTCGTGGGAATAACTGGGGGATACACGTCGATAAACTCATCTTT.

This clone was observed a handful of times. The protein recorded in TCRdb matches a much larger clone and deviates from this DNA's translation at residue 8, suggesting a read error; the protein here is obtained by translating the DNA. The same CDR3 is also encoded by other DNA sequences in this sample. This chain joins TRDV2 and TRDJ1; weak D call: TRDD3 (6 bases). The J gene is not listed in TCRdb, so it was assigned here from a DNA match to germline. Trimming shortened V by 0 bases and J by 0 bases, and 10 bases separated the two germline ends. The CDR3 has 15 residues. Germline CDR1 GEAIGNYY, CDR2 EKD. Here the CDR3 reads CACDTGGPYTDKLIF. The DNA for the CDR3 is TGTGCCTGTGACACCGGGGGACCTTACACCGATAAACTCATCTTT.

A word on this clone: This probably arose from a read error, given a far larger clone one base away. Other DNA sequences of this sample code for an identical CDR3. The gene calls are TRDV2 and TRDJ1; D not certain. TCRdb lists no J gene, so it was determined here by aligning the DNA to germline. Germline CDR1 is GEAIGNYY and CDR2 is EKD. The CDR3 is made up of 15 amino acids. V gave up 4 bases and J gave up 2 bases, with 16 bases separating them. CDR3: CACDTVATPTDKLIF. The CDR3 DNA follows: TGTGCCTGTGATACCGTTGCTACCCCTACCGATAAACTCATCTTT.

This clone was observed a few times. Given a far larger clone just one base away, this is likely a sequencing read error. Other nucleotide sequences in the sample specify the same CDR3. This chain joins TRDV1 and TRDJ1; 7 positions match TRDD3. No J gene was available from TCRdb, and it was assigned here by a germline match of the DNA. The CDR3 contains 16 residues. Germline CDR1 is TSWWSYY and CDR2 is QGS. CDR3 amino acids: CALGPLGVEHTDKLIF. CDR3 bases: TGTGCTCTTGGCCCCCTGGGGGTTGAGCACACTGATAAACTCATCTTT.

This clone showed up just a few times. The TCRdb protein, from a much larger clone, departs from this DNA's translation at residue 5, likely by read error; the protein shown derives from the DNA. The V call is TRDV1, the J call TRDJ3, with TRDD3 matching over 7 bases. The J gene, not given by TCRdb, was assigned here from a germline match of the nucleotide sequence. The ends lost 7 bases at V and 0 bases at J; junction bases unmatched: 18. Germline V gene sequence: CDR1 TSWWSYY, CDR2 QGS. This CDR3 is 21 amino acids long. The CDR3 DNA sequence: TGTGCTCTTGCCCCCTTGGGGATAAGGTCGGATAGCTCCTGGGACACCCGACAGATGTTTTTC. Translated, it gives CALAPLGIRSDSSWDTRQMFF.

In regard to this clone: TCRdb's protein for this DNA is that of a much larger clone and differs from the translation at residue 9, likely a read error; the protein shown is the DNA translation. V is TRDV2 and J is TRDJ1, with TRDD3 identical over 7 bases. TCRdb carries no J gene annotation; the J gene was assigned here by matching the DNA with germline. In germline, CDR1 is GEAIGNYY, CDR2 EKD. The CDR3 loop spans 19 amino acids. V dropped 3 bases and J dropped 5; count of bases not matched to a gene: 23. The CDR3 sequence is CACDSRTGEYAITGDKLIF. The CDR3 DNA reads as TGTGCCTGTGACTCCCGTACTGGGGAATACGCGATTACGGGTGATAAACTCATCTTT.

Note on this clone: TCRdb lists the protein of a much larger clone for this DNA, which differs at residue 15, so this is likely a read error; the protein given here is translated from the DNA itself. The rearrangement uses TRDV1 and TRDJ1; 8 bases align to TRDD3. TCRdb lists no J gene, so it was determined here by aligning the DNA to germline. The V gene's germline CDR1 is TSWWSYY and CDR2 QGS. The junction had 24 bases not matched to a gene; V was cut back by 0 bases and J by 0 bases. This CDR3 has 23 amino acids. CDR3 bases: TGTGCTCTTGGGGAACTGCGGCATTCCTTTCCTTACTGGGGGGTACTTCACACCGATAAACTCATCTTT. The encoded protein is CALGELRHSFPYWGVLHTDKLIF.